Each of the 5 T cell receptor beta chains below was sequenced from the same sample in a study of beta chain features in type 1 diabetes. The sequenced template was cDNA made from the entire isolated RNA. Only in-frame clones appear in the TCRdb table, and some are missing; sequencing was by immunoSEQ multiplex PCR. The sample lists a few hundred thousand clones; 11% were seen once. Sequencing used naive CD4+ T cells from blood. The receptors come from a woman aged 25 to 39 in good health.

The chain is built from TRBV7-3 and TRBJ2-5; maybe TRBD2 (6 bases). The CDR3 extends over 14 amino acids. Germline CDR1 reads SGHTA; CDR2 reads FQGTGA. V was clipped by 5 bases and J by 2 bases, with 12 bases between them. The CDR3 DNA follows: TGTGCCAGCAGCCCTGGGGGACTGCAAGAGACCCAGTACTTC. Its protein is CASSPGGLQETQYF.

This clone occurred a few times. CDR3 bases: TGTGCCAGCGCCGCAGCGGGAGGGAGCTCCTACGAGCAGTACTTC. It yields the protein CASAAAGGSSYEQYF. The rearrangement uses TRBV7-2 and TRBJ2-7; 10 nucleotides align to TRBD2. The V gene's germline CDR1 is SGHTA and CDR2 FQGNSA. This CDR3 has 15 residues. After removal of 8 bases from V and 0 bases from J, the junction contained 7 bases not matched to a gene. Supplemented by reference TRBV7-2 and TRBJ2-7, the full variable domain reads GAGVSQSPSNKVTEKGKDVELRCDPISGHTALYWYRQSLGQGLEFLIYFQGNSAPDKSGLPSDRFSAERTGGSVSTLTIQRTQQEDSAVYLCASAAAGGSSYEQYFGPGTRLTVT.

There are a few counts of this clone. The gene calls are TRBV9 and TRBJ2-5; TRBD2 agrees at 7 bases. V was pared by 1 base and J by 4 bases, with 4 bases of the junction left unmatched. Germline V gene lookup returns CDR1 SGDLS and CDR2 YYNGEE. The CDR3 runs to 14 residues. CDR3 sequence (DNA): TGTGCCAGCAGCGTAACCTCGGGAGGAGAGACCCAGTACTTC. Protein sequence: CASSVTSGGETQYF.

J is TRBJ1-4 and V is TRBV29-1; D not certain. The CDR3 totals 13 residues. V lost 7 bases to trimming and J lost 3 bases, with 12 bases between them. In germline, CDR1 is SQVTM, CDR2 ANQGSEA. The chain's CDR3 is CSARVSANEKLFF. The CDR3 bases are TGCAGCGCCCGGGTCTCGGCTAATGAAAAACTGTTTTTT.

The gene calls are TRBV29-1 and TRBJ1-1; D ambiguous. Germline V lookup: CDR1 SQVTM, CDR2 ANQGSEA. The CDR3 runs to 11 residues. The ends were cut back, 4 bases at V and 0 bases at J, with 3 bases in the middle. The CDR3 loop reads CSVALNTEAFF. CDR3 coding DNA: TGCAGCGTTGCCTTGAACACTGAAGCTTTCTTT.